Included here is one TCR beta chain sequence, with context. Its antigen remains unidentified. The germline V and J ends were trimmed by 3 bases and 2 bases, with 10 bases remaining between them. CDR3 size: 15 residues. The entry originates in a study of neurological immune-mediated disorders. Overall study results and limits: None of the CDR3 amino acid sequences in expanded clones turned up in more than one subject, which points to private repertoires in all groups.

Time point in this sample: longitudinal time-point 2. The group of healthy controls was made up of people who were blood bank volunteers in Maryland, USA. PBMCs numbering 2 million and stored at -80 C yielded the unsorted libraries. The cDNA came from 5'RACE with 10-nucleotide random UMIs. One entry per CDR3 protein, called by TCRdb with MiXCR from the 5' RACE reads. The data hold more than 55,000 distinct CDR3 sequences, with around 10% observed a single time. Sequenced: PBMCs. The TCR sequence derives from a man in his thirties or forties in good health. The chain is built from TRBV12-3 or TRBV12-4 and TRBJ2-2; a weak D match, TRBD2 (5 bases). CDR3 in amino acids: CASSLGVLNTGELFF. The CDR3 DNA reads TGTGCCAGCAGTTTGGGAGTATTAAACACCGGGGAGCTGTTTTTT.